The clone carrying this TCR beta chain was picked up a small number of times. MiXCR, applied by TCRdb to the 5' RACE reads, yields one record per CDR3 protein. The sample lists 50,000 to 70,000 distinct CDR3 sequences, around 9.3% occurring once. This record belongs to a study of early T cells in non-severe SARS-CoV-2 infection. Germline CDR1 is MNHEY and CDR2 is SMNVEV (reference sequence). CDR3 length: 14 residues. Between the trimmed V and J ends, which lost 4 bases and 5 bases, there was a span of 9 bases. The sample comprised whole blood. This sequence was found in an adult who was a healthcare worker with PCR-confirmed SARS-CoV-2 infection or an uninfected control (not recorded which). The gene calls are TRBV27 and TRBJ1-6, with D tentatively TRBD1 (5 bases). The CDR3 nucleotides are TGTGCCAGCAGTTCCCTACAGGATAATTCACCCCTCCACTTT. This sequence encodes CASSSLQDNSPLHF.